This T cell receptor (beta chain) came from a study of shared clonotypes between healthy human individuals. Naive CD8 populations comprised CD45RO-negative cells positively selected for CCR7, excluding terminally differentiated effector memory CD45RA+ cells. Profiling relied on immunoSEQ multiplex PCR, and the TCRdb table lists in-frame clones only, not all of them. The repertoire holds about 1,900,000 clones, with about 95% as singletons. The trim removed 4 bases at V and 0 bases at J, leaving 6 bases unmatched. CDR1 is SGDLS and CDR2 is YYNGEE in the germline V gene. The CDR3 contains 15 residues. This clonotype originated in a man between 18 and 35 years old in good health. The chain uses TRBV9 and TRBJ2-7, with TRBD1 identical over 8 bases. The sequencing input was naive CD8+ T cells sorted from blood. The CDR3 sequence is CASSPGGQGSYEQYF. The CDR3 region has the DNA TGTGCCAGCAGCCCGGGCGGACAGGGCTCCTACGAGCAGTACTTC.